The sample holds a few counts of the clone carrying this TCR beta chain. As yet, its antigen is unknown. Time point given: newly diagnosed GD, antithyroid drugs for less than 3 months. From RNA extracted from PBMCs, the TCR library was made. In this cohort, patients came from an endocrinology department located in Xi'an, China. The source of the sample is a study of regulatory T cells in long-lasting Graves disease. Germline V CDR1 and CDR2: SNHLY, FYNNEI. CDR3 length: 16 amino acids. Trimming removed 3 bases from V and 1 base from J; junction bases left unmatched: 5. Sequencing libraries for TCR beta were prepared with iRepertoire HTBI primers and Arm-PCR of CDR3 regions. MiXCR, applied by TCRdb to the multiplex PCR reads, yields one record per CDR3 protein. Here the sample spans 400,000 to 500,000 distinct CDR3 sequences, about 15% being singletons. Points from the study as a whole: There was favoring of TRBV28, TRBJ1-2 and TRBJ2-5 in persistent disease.

These data also featured in a second study, about T cells in Graves' hyperthyroidism and ophthalmopathy. From that study: A set of HTBI primers served as the primers for a first-round RT-PCR of the TCR CDR3.

The TCR sequence derives from a woman between 35 and 50 years old with Graves disease. Sequenced material: peripheral blood mononuclear cells (PBMCs), taken at new diagnosis, from a patient treated with antithyroid drugs. V and J are TRBV2 and TRBJ2-2; 7 nucleotides match TRBD2. DNA of the CDR3: TGTGCCAGCAGTGATCCTCGCGGGGGGAACACCGGGGAGCTGTTTTTT. It encodes CASSDPRGGNTGELFF.